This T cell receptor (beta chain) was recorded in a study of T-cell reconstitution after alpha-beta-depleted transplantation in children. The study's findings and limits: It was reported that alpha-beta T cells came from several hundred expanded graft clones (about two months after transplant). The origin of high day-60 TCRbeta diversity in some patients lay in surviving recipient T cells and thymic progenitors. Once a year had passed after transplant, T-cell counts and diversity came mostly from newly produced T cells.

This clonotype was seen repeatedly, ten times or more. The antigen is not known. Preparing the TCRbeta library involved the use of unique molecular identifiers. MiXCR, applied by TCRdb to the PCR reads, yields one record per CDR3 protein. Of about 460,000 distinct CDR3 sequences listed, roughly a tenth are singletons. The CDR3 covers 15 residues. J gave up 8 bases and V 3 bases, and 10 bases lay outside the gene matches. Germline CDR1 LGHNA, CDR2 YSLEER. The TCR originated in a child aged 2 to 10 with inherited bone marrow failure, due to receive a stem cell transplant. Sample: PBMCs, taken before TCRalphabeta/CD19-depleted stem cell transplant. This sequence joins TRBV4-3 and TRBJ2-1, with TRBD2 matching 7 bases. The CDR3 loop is CASSHRAGLLDEQFF. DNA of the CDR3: TGCGCCAGCAGCCACAGAGCGGGATTATTGGATGAGCAGTTCTTC.